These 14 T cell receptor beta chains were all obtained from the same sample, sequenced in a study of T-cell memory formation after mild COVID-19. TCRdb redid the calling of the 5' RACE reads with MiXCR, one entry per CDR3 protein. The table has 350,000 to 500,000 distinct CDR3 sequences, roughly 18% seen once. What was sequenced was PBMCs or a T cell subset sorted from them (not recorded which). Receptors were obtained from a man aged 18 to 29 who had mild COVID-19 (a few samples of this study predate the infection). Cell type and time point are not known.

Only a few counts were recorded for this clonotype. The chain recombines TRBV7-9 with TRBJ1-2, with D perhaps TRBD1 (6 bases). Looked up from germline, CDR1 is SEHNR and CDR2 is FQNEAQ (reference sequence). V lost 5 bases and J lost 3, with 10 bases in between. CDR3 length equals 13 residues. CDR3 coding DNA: TGTGCCAGCAGCCCGTGGACAGACTATGGCTACACCTTC. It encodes CASSPWTDYGYTF.

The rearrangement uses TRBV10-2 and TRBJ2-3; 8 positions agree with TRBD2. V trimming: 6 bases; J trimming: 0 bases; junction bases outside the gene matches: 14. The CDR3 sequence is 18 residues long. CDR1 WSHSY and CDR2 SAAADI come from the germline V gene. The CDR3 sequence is CASRGTQFSGGSTDTQYF. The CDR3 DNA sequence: TGCGCCAGCAGGGGGACTCAATTCAGCGGGGGTAGCACAGATACGCAGTATTTT.

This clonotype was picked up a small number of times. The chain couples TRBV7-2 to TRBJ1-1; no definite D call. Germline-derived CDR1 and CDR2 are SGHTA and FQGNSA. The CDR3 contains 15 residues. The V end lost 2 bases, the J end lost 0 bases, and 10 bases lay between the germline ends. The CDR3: CASSLSGFLNTEAFF. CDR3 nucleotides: TGTGCCAGCAGCTTATCTGGGTTCTTGAACACTGAAGCTTTCTTT.

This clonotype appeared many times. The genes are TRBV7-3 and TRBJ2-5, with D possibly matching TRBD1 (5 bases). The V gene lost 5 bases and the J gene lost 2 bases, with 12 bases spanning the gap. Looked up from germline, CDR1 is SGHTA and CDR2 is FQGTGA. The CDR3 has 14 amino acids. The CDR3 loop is CASSPTGLQETQYF. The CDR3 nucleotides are TGTGCCAGCAGCCCTACAGGATTACAAGAGACCCAGTACTTC.

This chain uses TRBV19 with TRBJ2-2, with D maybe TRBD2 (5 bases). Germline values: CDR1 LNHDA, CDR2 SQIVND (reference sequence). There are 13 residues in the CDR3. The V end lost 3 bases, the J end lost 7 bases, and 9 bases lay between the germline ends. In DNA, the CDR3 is TGTGCCAGTAGTATTAAAGAGGGCGGGGAGCTGTTTTTT. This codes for CASSIKEGGELFF.

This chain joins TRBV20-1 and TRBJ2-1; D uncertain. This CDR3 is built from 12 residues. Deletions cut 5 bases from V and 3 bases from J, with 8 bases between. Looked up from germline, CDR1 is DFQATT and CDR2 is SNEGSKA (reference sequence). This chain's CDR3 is CSARAGYNEQFF. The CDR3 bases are TGCAGTGCTCGAGCAGGCTACAATGAGCAGTTCTTC.

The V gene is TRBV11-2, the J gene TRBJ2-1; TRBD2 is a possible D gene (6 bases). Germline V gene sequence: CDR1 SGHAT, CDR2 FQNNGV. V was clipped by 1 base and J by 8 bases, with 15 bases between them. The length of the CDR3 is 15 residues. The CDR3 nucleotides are TGTGCCAGCAGCTTAGTCGCGGGACTCGCCGATGAGCAGTTCTTC. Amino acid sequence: CASSLVAGLADEQFF.

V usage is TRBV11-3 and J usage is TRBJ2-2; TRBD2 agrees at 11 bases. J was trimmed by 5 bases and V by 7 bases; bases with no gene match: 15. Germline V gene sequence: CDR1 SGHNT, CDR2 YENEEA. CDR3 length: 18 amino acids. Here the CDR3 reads CASTFTQLAGVETGELFF. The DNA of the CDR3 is TGTGCCAGCACCTTCACTCAACTAGCGGGAGTCGAAACCGGGGAGCTGTTTTTT.

CDR3 DNA sequence: TGTGCCAGCAGCGGGGGAGGCACTGAAGCTTTCTTT. Translation: CASSGGGTEAFF. The chain links TRBV9 to TRBJ1-1; no definite D call. CDR1 and CDR2 (germline): SGDLS, YYNGEE. CDR3 length equals 12 residues. Trimming removed 3 bases from V and 4 bases from J, with 7 bases in between.

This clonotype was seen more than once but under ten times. This CDR3 reads CASSLVGEGTGLEAFF. The CDR3 DNA follows: TGTGCCAGCAGCTTGGTCGGGGAAGGGACAGGGCTGGAAGCTTTCTTT. The chain links TRBV5-6 to TRBJ1-1; 9 nucleotides match TRBD1. Per germline, CDR1 SGHDT and CDR2 YYEEEE. The trim removed 0 bases at V and 8 bases at J, leaving 11 bases unmatched. This CDR3 has 16 residues. Complete variable domain (other parts from reference TRBV5-6 and TRBJ1-1): DAGVTQSPTHLIKTRGQQVTLRCSPKSGHDTVSWYQQALGQGPQFIFQYYEEEERQRGNFPDRFSGHQFPNYSSELNVNALLLGDSALYLCASSLVGEGTGLEAFFGQGTRLTVV.

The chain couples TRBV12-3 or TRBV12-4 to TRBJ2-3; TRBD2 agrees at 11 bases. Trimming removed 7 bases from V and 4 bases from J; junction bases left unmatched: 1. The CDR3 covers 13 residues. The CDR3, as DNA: TGTGCCAGCATACTAGCGGGGGCAGATACGCAGTATTTT. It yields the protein CASILAGADTQYF.

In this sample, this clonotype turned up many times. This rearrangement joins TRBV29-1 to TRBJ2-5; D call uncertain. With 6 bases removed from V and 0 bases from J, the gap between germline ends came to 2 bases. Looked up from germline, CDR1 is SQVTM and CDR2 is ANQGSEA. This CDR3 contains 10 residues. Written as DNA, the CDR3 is TGCAGCGTAGACCAAGAGACCCAGTACTTC. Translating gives CSVDQETQYF.

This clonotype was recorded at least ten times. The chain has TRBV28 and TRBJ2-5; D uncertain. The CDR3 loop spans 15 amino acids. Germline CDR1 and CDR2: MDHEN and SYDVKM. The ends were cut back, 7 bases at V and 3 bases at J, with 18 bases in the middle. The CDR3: CASTSISTAEETQYF. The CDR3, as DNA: TGTGCCAGCACCTCTATCTCTACGGCGGAAGAGACCCAGTACTTC.

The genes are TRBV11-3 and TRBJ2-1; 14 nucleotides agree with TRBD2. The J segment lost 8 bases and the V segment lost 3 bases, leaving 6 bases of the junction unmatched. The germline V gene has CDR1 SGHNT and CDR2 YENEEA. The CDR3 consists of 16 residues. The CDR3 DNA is TGTGCCAGCAGCTTGACTAGCGGGAGGGCGGCCGATGAGCAGTTCTTC. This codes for CASSLTSGRAADEQFF.